The present entry profiles one TCR beta chain with its context. Symptom resolution, clearance, or two negative PCRs marked donors in Cohort 3 as recovered. The germline gives CDR1 SNHLY, CDR2 FYNNEI. Trimming pared 6 bases from V and 6 bases from J, leaving 15 bases between. This CDR3 region has 13 residues. The data were produced by immunoSEQ multiplex PCR, yet TCRdb's version contains in-frame clones alone and is incomplete. The sample includes 100,000 to 150,000 clones, around 88% of them seen just once. This specimen belongs to a study of blood T cell repertoires in COVID-19. The chain has TRBV2 and TRBJ2-7; a possible D gene is TRBD1 (6 bases). The source material was PBMCs or T cells enriched from blood (not recorded which). This TCR derives from a woman between 50 and 59 years old who had recovered from COVID-19. This CDR3 is CASSATRGSEQYF. The CDR3 coding sequence is TGTGCCAGCAGCGCTACCAGGGGCTCCGAGCAGTACTTC. Complete variable domain (other parts from reference TRBV2 and TRBJ2-7): EPEVTQTPSHQVTQMGQEVILRCVPISNHLYFYWYRQILGQKVEFLVSFYNNEISEKSEIFDDQFSVERPDGSNFTLKIRSTKLEDSAMYFCASSATRGSEQYFGPGTRLTVT.